These 12 T cell receptor beta chains originate from one sample sequenced in a study of blood T cells in healthy people across ages. The use of a sample-barcoded 5' primer and a J-beta primer mix characterized a second PCR of 7 to 11 cycles. TCRdb re-called the 5' RACE reads through MiXCR, storing one row per CDR3 protein. This table has 910,000 or so distinct CDR3 sequences, just over 50% appearing once. The specimen was blood. The receptors stem from an older woman in good health.

The chain is built from TRBV20-1 and TRBJ2-1, with 10 bases lining up with TRBD2. The germline V gene has CDR1 DFQATT and CDR2 SNEGSKA (reference sequence). The CDR3 spans 15 residues. Trimming cost V 1 base and J 7 bases; bases outside gene matches: 7. The CDR3 DNA reads as TGCAGTGCTAGAGTCTGGACTAGCGGTACGAATGAGCAGTTCTTC. Translated, it gives CSARVWTSGTNEQFF.

The genes are TRBV6-1 and TRBJ2-5, with D possibly called TRBD1 or TRBD2 (5 bases each). The germline V gene encodes CDR1 MNHNS and CDR2 SASEGT. CDR3 length: 14 residues. V was trimmed by 6 bases and J by 5 bases, leaving 16 bases between them. The CDR3 DNA follows: TGTGCCAGCAGCGGGGACCTTAGAGGGGAGACCCAGTACTTC. Protein product: CASSGDLRGETQYF.

The J gene is TRBJ1-4, the V gene TRBV27; 8 bases map to TRBD1. This CDR3 is 14 amino acids long. Germline trimming cut 6 bases from V and 3 bases from J; bases unmatched to any gene: 3. The V gene's germline CDR1 is MNHEY and CDR2 SMNVEV (reference sequence). The CDR3 bases are TGTGCCAGCAGGCGGACAGGGCCTAATGAAAAACTGTTTTTT. This codes for CASRRTGPNEKLFF. Looking up the rest from reference TRBV27 and TRBJ1-4 gives the full variable domain: EAQVTQNPRYLITVTGKKLTVTCSQNMNHEYMSWYRQDPGLGLRQIYYSMNVEVTDKGDVPEGYKVSRKEKRNFPLILESPSPNQTSLYFCASRRTGPNEKLFFGSGTQLSVL.

There are many counts of this clonotype. This chain links TRBV3-1 with TRBJ1-6; tentative D call: TRBD1 (5 bases). With 4 bases removed from V and 9 bases from J, the gap between germline ends came to 10 bases. Germline V gives CDR1 LGHDT, CDR2 YNNKEL (reference sequence). The CDR3 runs to 13 residues. CDR3 in DNA: TGTGCCAGCAGCCTAGGGGTTAGTTCACCCCTCCACTTT. It is translated as CASSLGVSSPLHF.

The chain joins TRBV7-3 to TRBJ2-1, with unresolved D. Trimming removed 2 bases from V and 10 bases from J, with 12 bases in between. Germline V gives CDR1 SGHTA, CDR2 FQGTGA. This CDR3 spans 13 amino acids. The CDR3 nucleotides read TGTGCCAGCAGCTTAGTAGGCGAGCGAGAGCAGTTCTTC. Its protein product is CASSLVGEREQFF.

The chain links TRBV14 to TRBJ2-7, with TRBD2 as a possible D gene (6 bases). The CDR3 has 14 amino acids. V lost 6 bases and J lost 9, with 21 bases in between. CDR1 and CDR2 (germline): SGHDN, FVKESK. The CDR3, as DNA: TGTGCCAGCAGGGAACCTAGCGAGAGTGCTCGGCAGTACTTC. This sequence encodes CASREPSESARQYF.

The chain has TRBV11-2 and TRBJ2-3; 7 bases match TRBD2. CDR3 length: 14 amino acids. Trimming removed 5 bases from V and 4 bases from J; junction bases left unmatched: 6. Germline lookup yields CDR1 SGHAT and CDR2 FQNNGV. CDR3 sequence (DNA): TGTGCCAGCAGCGGAAGGACTAGGGCAGATACGCAGTATTTT. It translates to CASSGRTRADTQYF.

This clonotype was observed at least ten times. The genes are TRBV10-3 and TRBJ2-4, with 9 bases that match TRBD1. Germline loops: CDR1 ENHRY, CDR2 SYGVKD. Unmatched junction bases numbered 6, after V lost 3 bases and J lost 3 bases. This CDR3 is built from 16 residues. The CDR3 reads CAISENPGQGKNIQYF. CDR3 bases: TGTGCCATCAGTGAAAACCCGGGACAGGGCAAAAACATTCAGTACTTC.

This chain connects TRBV6-2 or TRBV6-3 to TRBJ1-2; D is undetermined. V lost 3 bases, J lost 5 bases, and 10 bases lay in between. The germline V gene has CDR1 MNHEY and CDR2 SVGEGT. The CDR3 has 13 amino acids. Here the CDR3 DNA reads TGTGCCAGCAGTTATGGTTCAAAGTATGGCTACACCTTC. Protein sequence: CASSYGSKYGYTF.

V is TRBV18 and J is TRBJ2-7; the match to TRBD2 covers 11 bases. V was pared by 3 bases and J by 3 bases, with 4 bases of the junction left unmatched. This CDR3 has 15 amino acids. Germline V gene lookup returns CDR1 KGHSH and CDR2 LQKENI. Written as DNA, the CDR3 is TGTGCCAGCTCACCGGGACTAGCGGACCTCTACGAGCAGTACTTC. Translating gives CASSPGLADLYEQYF.

This clonotype was seen ten or more times. One end of the junction is discordant with germline, which a read error may explain. The CDR3 sequence is CASSLGLAGGYEQYF. The CDR3 coding sequence is TGTGCCAGCAGCTTAGGACTAGCGGGAGGGTACGAGCAGTACTTC. V is TRBV5-1 and J is TRBJ2-7; 15 bases fit TRBD2. Germline loops: CDR1 SGHRS, CDR2 YFSETQ. The CDR3 has 15 residues.

There are a few counts of this clonotype. The chain has TRBV20-1 and TRBJ2-3, with a tentative D call TRBD2 (6 bases). The CDR3 spans 13 residues. V was cut by 4 bases and J by 7 bases, with 15 bases left in between. Germline loops: CDR1 DFQATT, CDR2 SNEGSKA (reference sequence). The CDR3 loop reads CSANGGRFNTQYF. CDR3 bases: TGCAGTGCTAACGGTGGGAGGTTTAATACGCAGTATTTT.